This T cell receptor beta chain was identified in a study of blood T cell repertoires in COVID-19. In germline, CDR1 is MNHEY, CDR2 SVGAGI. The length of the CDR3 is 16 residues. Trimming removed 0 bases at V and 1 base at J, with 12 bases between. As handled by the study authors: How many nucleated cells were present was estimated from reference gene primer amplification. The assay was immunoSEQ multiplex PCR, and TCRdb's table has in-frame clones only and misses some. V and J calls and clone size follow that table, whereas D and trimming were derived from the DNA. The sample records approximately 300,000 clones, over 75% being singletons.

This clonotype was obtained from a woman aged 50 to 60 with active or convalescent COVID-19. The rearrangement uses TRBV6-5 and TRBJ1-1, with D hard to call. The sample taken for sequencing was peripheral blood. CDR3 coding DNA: TGTGCCAGCAGTTACTCAGAGGAGGGCTGGAACACTGAAGCTTTCTTT. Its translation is CASSYSEEGWNTEAFF.